The sequence of this T cell receptor beta chain was determined in a study of shared clonotypes between healthy human individuals. Overall study findings and caveats: Clonotypes which were not shared had lower generation probabilities than clonotypes that all four donors shared.

It was across several immunoSEQ plates that each subset's genomic DNA was evenly split. Clones were read by immunoSEQ multiplex PCR, and TCRdb kept only the in-frame ones, dropping some. The table shows approximately 500,000 clones, with almost 97% occurring only once. The CDR3 sequence is 13 residues long. With 4 bases clipped from V and 6 bases from J, the junction kept 7 bases outside the gene matches. Germline lookup yields CDR1 SGHDT and CDR2 YYEEEE. As regards this clone: Antigen unknown.

The chain joins TRBV5-6 to TRBJ2-7; 7 positions match TRBD2. The sequence was collected from a woman in her twenties or thirties in good health. What was sequenced was naive CD4+ T cells sorted from blood. Subset of the sample: CD45RA+ positively selected. DNA for the CDR3: TGTGCCAGCAGCCGAGGGACTACCTTCGAGCAGTACTTC. This translates into CASSRGTTFEQYF.